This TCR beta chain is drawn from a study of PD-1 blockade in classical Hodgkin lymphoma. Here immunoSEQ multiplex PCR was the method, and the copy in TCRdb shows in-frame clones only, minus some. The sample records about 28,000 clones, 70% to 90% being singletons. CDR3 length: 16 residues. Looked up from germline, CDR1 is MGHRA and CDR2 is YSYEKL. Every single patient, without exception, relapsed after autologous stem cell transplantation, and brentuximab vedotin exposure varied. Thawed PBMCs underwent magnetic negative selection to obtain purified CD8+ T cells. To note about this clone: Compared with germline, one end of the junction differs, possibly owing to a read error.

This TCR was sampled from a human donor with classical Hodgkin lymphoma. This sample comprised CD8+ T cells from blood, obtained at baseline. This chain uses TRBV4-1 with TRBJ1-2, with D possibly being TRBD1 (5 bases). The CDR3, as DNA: TGCGCCAACAGCCAAAAGACCGGGACTGTGTGGGATGGCTACACCTTC. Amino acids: CANSQKTGTVWDGYTF.